This is a list of T cell receptor beta chains from one sample in a study of blood T cells in healthy people across ages. TCRdb itself ran the 5' RACE reads through MiXCR, one entry per CDR3 protein. The data hold approximately 2,000,000 distinct CDR3 sequences, with around 40% observed a single time. Sequencing was done on a sample of blood. The receptors shown here come from a human donor in good health. The CDR3 runs from the conserved cysteine through the conserved F or W. The D gene is left open where the match is weak. The size of a clone is reported for some rows only, either as once, few or many, or as a class for expanded clones.

clone_size	d_call	j_call	v_call	cdr3_nt	cdr3_aa
.	.	TRBJ1-2	TRBV7-2	TGTGCCGGCAGCTTAAGAGGGGGGGGCTATGGCTACACCTTC	CAGSLRGGGYGYTF
few	.	TRBJ2-5	TRBV7-2	TGTGCCAGCAGCTTATATCCCAAGGCTAGAGGGGGGGGCCGAGAGACCCAGTACTTC	CASSLYPKARGGGRETQYF
few	TRBD1	TRBJ2-4	TRBV6-6	TGTGCCAGCAGCTTAAAGGGGGACAGGGGAAGAAAGCAGTACTTC	CASSLKGDRGRKQYF
few	.	TRBJ2-3	TRBV5-1	TGCGCCAGCAGCTTGGCCTTTCCCACAGATACGCAGTATTTT	CASSLAFPTDTQYF
.	TRBD1	TRBJ2-1	TRBV5-1	TGCGCCAGCTGGAAGCGACTTGCGGGACAGGGGGTGAAAAATGAGCAGTTCTTC	CASWKRLAGQGVKNEQFF
.	TRBD2	TRBJ2-3	TRBV2	TGTGCCAGCAGGGGACTAGCGGGGTCAGATACGCAGTATTTT	CASRGLAGSDTQYF
.	.	TRBJ1-2	TRBV12-3/TRBV12-4	TGTGCCAGCAGTTTAACACGGAACTGGGGCTACACCTTC	CASSLTRNWGYTF
.	.	TRBJ2-7	TRBV20-1	TGCAGTGCTAGTGCTCCTTCGGACGGCTTCTACGAGCAGTACTTC	CSASAPSDGFYEQYF
.	TRBD2	TRBJ2-1	TRBV7-2	TGTGCCAGCAGCCACTACGGGGAGGGCGCCGATGAGCAGTTCTTC	CASSHYGEGADEQFF
.	TRBD2	TRBJ2-3	TRBV7-8	TGTGTCAGCGGCTGGAGCGGGGGGGTGGGGGATACGCAGTATTTT	CVSGWSGGVGDTQYF
.	TRBD2	TRBJ2-7	TRBV7-2	TGTGCCAGCAGCTTGCGACCGGGACTAGTGGGGGGGCTCCACGAGCAGTACTTC	CASSLRPGLVGGLHEQYF
once	TRBD2	TRBJ2-1	TRBV20-1	TGCAGTGCTAGACCTAGCGGAACTTACAATGAGCAGTTCTTC	CSARPSGTYNEQFF
.	.	TRBJ1-5	TRBV5-1	TGCGCCAGCAGCTTGGAAGGGGGATTGACTCAGCCCCAGCATTTT	CASSLEGGLTQPQHF
many	.	TRBJ2-5	TRBV4-3	TGCGCCAGCAGCCAAGATTGGGGCCAAGAGACCCAGTACTTC	CASSQDWGQETQYF
.	.	TRBJ2-7	TRBV7-2	TGTGCCAGCAGCCTCCAGGCCAGAGGGAACGAGCAGTACTTC	CASSLQARGNEQYF
.	.	TRBJ1-2	TRBV29-1	TGCAGCGTTGAACGGTCAGGGGACTATGGCTACACCTTC	CSVERSGDYGYTF
few	TRBD2	TRBJ2-7	TRBV5-6	TGTGCCAGCAGCTTTTTGGTAGCGGGGGGGCACGAGCAGTACTTC	CASSFLVAGGHEQYF
.	TRBD1	TRBJ1-1	TRBV29-1	TGCAGCGTTGTATTGAGGGGGCAAAAAGCTTTCTTT	CSVVLRGQKAFF
few	.	TRBJ1-2	TRBV12-3/TRBV12-4	TGTGCCAGCAGTTTAGCAGGGGTTTTGGGCGATGGCTACACCTTC	CASSLAGVLGDGYTF
.	.	TRBJ2-5	TRBV14	TGTGCCAGCAGCCGTGATTTTAAAGTCCACAATGAGCAGTACTTC	CASSRDFKVHNEQYF
.	.	TRBJ2-3	TRBV5-6	TGTGTCAGCAGGGCCTCCGCAGATACGCAGTATTTT	CVSRASADTQYF
.	.	TRBJ2-4	TRBV7-3	TGTGCCAGCAGCCCCCAAGAGGGGGAGGAAAACATTCAGTACTTC	CASSPQEGEENIQYF
few	.	TRBJ2-5	TRBV10-3	TGTGCCATCAGTCTACTAGACTCACAAGAGACCCAGTACTTC	CAISLLDSQETQYF
.	.	TRBJ1-6	TRBV4-3	TGCGCCAGCAGCCAGGATTCGAGGGTCTATAATTCACCCCTCCACTTT	CASSQDSRVYNSPLHF
.	.	TRBJ1-2	TRBV12-3/TRBV12-4	TGTGCCAGCAGTTTCAGCCAGGGATACTATGGCTACACCTTC	CASSFSQGYYGYTF
.	TRBD2	TRBJ2-5	TRBV13	TGTGCCAGCAGCCCTAACATAGCGGGGGGGTCGAAGACCCAGTACTTC	CASSPNIAGGSKTQYF
many	TRBD1	TRBJ2-3	TRBV24-1	TGTGCCACCACCGACAGGGTGGGGTCAGATACGCAGTATTTT	CATTDRVGSDTQYF
.	.	TRBJ1-2	TRBV3-1	TGTGCCAGCAGCCAAGGTGAATCGGTGCGTGGCTACACCTTC	CASSQGESVRGYTF
few	TRBD2	TRBJ2-3	TRBV7-6	TGTGCCAGCAGCAGGGACTACCTGAGCACAGATACGCAGTATTTT	CASSRDYLSTDTQYF
few	.	TRBJ2-7	TRBV7-2	TGTGCCAGCAGCCCCACCCCTAGATACTCCTACGAGCAGTACTTC	CASSPTPRYSYEQYF
.	.	TRBJ2-7	TRBV6-2/TRBV6-3	TGTGCCACCGGGGAAAGGGTTTGCGAGCAGTACTTC	CATGERVCEQYF
few	.	TRBJ2-7	TRBV12-3/TRBV12-4	TGTGCCAGCAGTTCCCAGTTTGCCGAAGGTGAGCAGTACTTC	CASSSQFAEGEQYF
.	.	TRBJ2-7	TRBV28	TGTGCCAGCAGTCCGCTGCGCAGGTCGTCCTACGAGCAGTACTTC	CASSPLRRSSYEQYF